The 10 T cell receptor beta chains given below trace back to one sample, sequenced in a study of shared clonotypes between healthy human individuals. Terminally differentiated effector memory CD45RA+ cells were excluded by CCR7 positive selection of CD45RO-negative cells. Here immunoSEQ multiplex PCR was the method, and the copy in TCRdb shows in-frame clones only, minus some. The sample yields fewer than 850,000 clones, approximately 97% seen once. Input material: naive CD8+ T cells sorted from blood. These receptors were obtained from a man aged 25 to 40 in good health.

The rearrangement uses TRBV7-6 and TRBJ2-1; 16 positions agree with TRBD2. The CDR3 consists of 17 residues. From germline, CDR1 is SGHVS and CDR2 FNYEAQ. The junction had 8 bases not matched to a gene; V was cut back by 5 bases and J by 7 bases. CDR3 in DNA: TGTGCCAGCAGCGCCGGGACTAGCGGGAGGGCCCTGAATGAGCAGTTCTTC. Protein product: CASSAGTSGRALNEQFF.

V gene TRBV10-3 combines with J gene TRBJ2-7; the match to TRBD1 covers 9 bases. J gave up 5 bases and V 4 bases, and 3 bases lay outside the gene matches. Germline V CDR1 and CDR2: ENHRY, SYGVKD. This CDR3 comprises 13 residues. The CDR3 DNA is TGTGCCATCAGTGGGGACAGGGTCCACGAGCAGTACTTC. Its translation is CAISGDRVHEQYF.

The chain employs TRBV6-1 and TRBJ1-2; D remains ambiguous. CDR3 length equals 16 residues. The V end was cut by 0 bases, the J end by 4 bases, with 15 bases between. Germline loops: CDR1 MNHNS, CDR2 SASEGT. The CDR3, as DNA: TGTGCCAGCAGTGAAGCACGGCTTGTGCTGACCTATGGCTACACCTTC. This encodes CASSEARLVLTYGYTF.

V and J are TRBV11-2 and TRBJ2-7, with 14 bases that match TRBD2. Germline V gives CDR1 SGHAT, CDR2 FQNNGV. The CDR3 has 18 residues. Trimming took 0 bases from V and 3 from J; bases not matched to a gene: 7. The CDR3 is CASSLDRLAGGAVYEQYF. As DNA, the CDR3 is TGTGCCAGCAGCTTAGATAGACTAGCGGGAGGGGCGGTCTACGAGCAGTACTTC. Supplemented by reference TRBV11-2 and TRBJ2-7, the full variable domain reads EAGVAQSPRYKIIEKRQSVAFWCNPISGHATLYWYQQILGQGPKLLIQFQNNGVVDDSQLPKDRFSAERLKGVDSTLKIQPAKLEDSAVYLCASSLDRLAGGAVYEQYFGPGTRLTVT.

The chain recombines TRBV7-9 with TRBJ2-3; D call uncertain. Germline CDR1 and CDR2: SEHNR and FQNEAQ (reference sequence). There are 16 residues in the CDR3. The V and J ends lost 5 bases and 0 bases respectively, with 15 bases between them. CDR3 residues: CASSPRTGSSTDTQYF. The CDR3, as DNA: TGTGCCAGCAGCCCGAGGACCGGATCTAGCACAGATACGCAGTATTTT.

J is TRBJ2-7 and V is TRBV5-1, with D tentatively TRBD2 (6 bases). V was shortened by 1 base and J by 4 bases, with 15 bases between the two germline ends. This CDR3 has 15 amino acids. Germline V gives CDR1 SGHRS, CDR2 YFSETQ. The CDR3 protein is CASSLSGGTSYEQYF. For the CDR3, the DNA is TGCGCCAGCAGCTTGTCCGGCGGGACCTCTTACGAGCAGTACTTC.

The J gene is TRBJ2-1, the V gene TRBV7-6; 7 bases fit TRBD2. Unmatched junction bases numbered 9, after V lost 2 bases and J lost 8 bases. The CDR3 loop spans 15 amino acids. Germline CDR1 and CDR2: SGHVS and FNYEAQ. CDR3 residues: CASSLRQGLGYEQFF. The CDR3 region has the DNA TGTGCCAGCAGCTTACGTCAAGGACTAGGATATGAGCAGTTCTTC. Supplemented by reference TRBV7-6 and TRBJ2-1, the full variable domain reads GAGVSQSPRYKVTKRGQDVALRCDPISGHVSLYWYRQALGQGPEFLTYFNYEAQQDKSGLPNDRFSAERPEGSISTLTIQRTEQRDSAMYRCASSLRQGLGYEQFFGPGTRLTVL.

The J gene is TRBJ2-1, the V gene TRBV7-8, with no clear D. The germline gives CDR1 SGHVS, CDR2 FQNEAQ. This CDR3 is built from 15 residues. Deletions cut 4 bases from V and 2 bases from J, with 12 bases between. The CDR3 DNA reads TGTGCCAGCAGCTATGGCCCCTCCCCCTACAATGAGCAGTTCTTC. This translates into CASSYGPSPYNEQFF.

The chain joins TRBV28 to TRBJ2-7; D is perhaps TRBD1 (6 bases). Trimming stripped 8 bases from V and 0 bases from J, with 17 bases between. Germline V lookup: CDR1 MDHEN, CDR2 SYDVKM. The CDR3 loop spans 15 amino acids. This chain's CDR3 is CASETLTGPSYEQYF. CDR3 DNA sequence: TGTGCCAGCGAGACTCTGACAGGCCCCTCCTACGAGCAGTACTTC.

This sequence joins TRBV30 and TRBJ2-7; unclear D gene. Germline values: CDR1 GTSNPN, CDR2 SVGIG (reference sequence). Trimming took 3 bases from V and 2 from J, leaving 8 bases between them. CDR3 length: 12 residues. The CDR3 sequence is CAWREDPYEQYF. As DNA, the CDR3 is TGTGCCTGGAGAGAGGACCCCTACGAGCAGTACTTC.